These 27 T cell receptor beta chains share one sample of origin, sequenced in a study of regulatory T cells in long-lasting Graves disease. The time point was: newly diagnosed GD, antithyroid drugs for less than 3 months. The authors made the TCR library using RNA they extracted from PBMCs. CDR3-region Arm-PCR and iRepertoire HTBI primers produced the TCR beta libraries. TCRdb re-called the multiplex PCR reads through MiXCR, storing one row per CDR3 protein. Among about 540,000 distinct CDR3 sequences listed, less than 15% were seen once. This sample was shared with a second study, whose subject was T cells in Graves' hyperthyroidism and ophthalmopathy.

Sequenced here: peripheral blood mononuclear cells (PBMCs), sampled at new diagnosis, from a patient treated with antithyroid drugs. Receptor source: a man aged 30 to 45 with Graves disease.

V usage is TRBV6-1 and J usage is TRBJ2-5; D is perhaps TRBD2 (5 bases). The CDR3 totals 13 residues. Trimming pared 9 bases from V and 5 bases from J, leaving 16 bases between. CDR1 MNHNS and CDR2 SASEGT come from the germline V gene. CDR3 amino acids: CASWKRTGETQYF. The CDR3 region has the DNA TGTGCCAGTTGGAAGCGGACTGGTGAGACCCAGTACTTC.

In this sample, this clonotype turned up many times. The chain is built from TRBV20-1 and TRBJ1-2; perhaps TRBD1 as D (6 bases). CDR3 size: 16 residues. V dropped 5 bases and J dropped 6 bases, with 25 bases sitting between them. In germline, CDR1 is DFQATT, CDR2 SNEGSKA (reference sequence). This CDR3 reads CSAPPWDNSEGNGYTF. CDR3 nucleotides: TGCAGTGCTCCTCCCTGGGACAACAGCGAGGGGAATGGCTACACCTTC.

This chain links TRBV20-1 with TRBJ2-3, with D perhaps matching TRBD2 (6 bases). Deletions cut 5 bases from V and 5 bases from J, with 20 bases between. The CDR3 runs 15 residues. CDR1 is DFQATT and CDR2 is SNEGSKA in the germline V gene (reference sequence). CDR3 in amino acids: CSAGAGPPLQDTQYF. The CDR3 DNA is TGCAGTGCTGGGGCGGGGCCCCCTCTCCAAGATACGCAGTATTTT.

This clonotype was counted at least ten times. The genes are TRBV6-5 and TRBJ2-2, with a weak D call TRBD2 (5 bases). Germline V CDR1 and CDR2: MNHEY, SVGAGI. Trimming removed 2 bases from V and 3 bases from J, with 13 bases in between. This CDR3 is 16 amino acids long. CDR3 nucleotide sequence: TGTGCCAGCAGTTACGGTCTAGCCAAACACACCGGGGAGCTGTTTTTT. Protein: CASSYGLAKHTGELFF.

This clonotype was observed a handful of times. The chain joins TRBV29-1 to TRBJ2-1; D possibly matches TRBD1 or TRBD2 (5 bases each). The CDR3 spans 11 residues. V lost 6 bases, J lost 4 bases, and 7 bases lay in between. Germline lookup yields CDR1 SQVTM and CDR2 ANQGSEA. CDR3 region: CSVGRYNEQFF. The CDR3 DNA is TGCAGCGTGGGACGGTACAATGAGCAGTTCTTC.

This clonotype appeared many times. The chain recombines TRBV7-2 with TRBJ1-4; perhaps TRBD1 as D (6 bases). The CDR3 has 14 residues. The germline V gene encodes CDR1 SGHTA and CDR2 FQGNSA. The ends were cut back, 5 bases at V and 7 bases at J, with 14 bases in the middle. CDR3 in DNA: TGTGCCAGCAGCCAGAGCAGGGGTAGTGAAAAACTGTTTTTT. Translation gives CASSQSRGSEKLFF.

This clonotype was seen ten or more times. The J gene is TRBJ2-1, the V gene TRBV5-1; D may match TRBD1 or TRBD2 (5 bases each). Germline V gives CDR1 SGHRS, CDR2 YFSETQ. This CDR3 region has 17 residues. V dropped 4 bases and J dropped 0 bases, with 17 bases sitting between them. The chain's CDR3 is CASSQRGGRSSYNEQFF. Written as DNA, the CDR3 is TGCGCCAGCAGCCAACGGGGCGGAAGAAGCTCCTACAATGAGCAGTTCTTC.

This clonotype was found a few times. This chain links TRBV6-1 with TRBJ1-5; no clear D gene. The germline gives CDR1 MNHNS, CDR2 SASEGT. The V end lost 5 bases, the J end lost 4 bases, and 15 bases lay between the germline ends. The CDR3 has 15 amino acids. The CDR3 protein is CASSPPAGGNQPQHF. CDR3 sequence (DNA): TGTGCCAGCAGTCCCCCGGCCGGAGGGAATCAGCCCCAGCATTTT.

At least ten counts were recorded for this clonotype. The chain is built from TRBV5-1 and TRBJ2-1; 11 nucleotides line up with TRBD2. Trimming at V came to 0 bases and at J to 0 bases, leaving 2 bases not matched to a gene. Per germline, CDR1 SGHRS and CDR2 YFSETQ. The CDR3 contains 17 residues. The CDR3 reads CASSLGLAGRSYNEQFF. Here the CDR3 DNA reads TGCGCCAGCAGCTTGGGACTAGCGGGGCGCTCCTACAATGAGCAGTTCTTC.

This chain joins TRBV12-3 or TRBV12-4 and TRBJ1-2; D is ambiguous. The ends were cut back, 1 base at V and 4 bases at J, with 7 bases in the middle. This CDR3 spans 13 amino acids. CDR3 protein: CASSLDGLYGYTF. In nucleotides, the CDR3 is TGTGCCAGCAGTTTAGACGGACTCTATGGCTACACCTTC.

This clonotype has at least ten counts. The J gene is TRBJ1-2, the V gene TRBV12-3 or TRBV12-4, with 8 positions matching TRBD1. The CDR3 contains 14 residues. V was clipped by 6 bases and J by 8 bases; unmatched bases: 11. The CDR3 sequence: CASSRDRTQEGYTF. The CDR3, as DNA: TGTGCCAGCAGCCGGGACAGGACGCAGGAGGGCTACACCTTC.

This clonotype has more than one count but fewer than ten. The rearrangement joins TRBV29-1 to TRBJ1-2, with 9 bases that match TRBD1. CDR1 SQVTM and CDR2 ANQGSEA come from the germline V gene. J was trimmed by 0 bases and V by 6 bases; bases with no gene match: 14. The CDR3 consists of 17 residues. CDR3 loop: CSVAGTGRVHANYGYTF. The CDR3, as DNA: TGCAGCGTAGCCGGGACAGGGCGGGTACATGCTAACTATGGCTACACCTTC.

This clonotype was seen at least ten times. V gene TRBV12-3 or TRBV12-4 combines with J gene TRBJ1-4; D call uncertain. The CDR3 is 13 amino acids. V was cut by 6 bases and J by 3 bases, with 8 bases left in between. CDR3 in amino acids: CASSPGANEKLFF. CDR3 nucleotide sequence: TGTGCCAGCAGCCCGGGCGCTAATGAAAAACTGTTTTTT.

The sample holds a few counts of this clonotype. CDR3 in DNA: TGCAGTGCCCGGAGTGGGTCAGCGGGACCCTCCTACAATGAGCAGTTCTTC. It yields the protein CSARSGSAGPSYNEQFF. The chain is built from TRBV20-1 and TRBJ2-1; the match to TRBD2 covers 7 bases. The V gene end was trimmed by 6 bases and the J gene end by 0 bases; junction bases not matched to a gene: 14. CDR3 length: 17 residues. Germline CDR1 DFQATT, CDR2 SNEGSKA (reference sequence).

This clonotype was observed many times. This chain links TRBV24-1 with TRBJ1-5; D is undetermined. Germline V gives CDR1 KGHDR, CDR2 SFDVKD. This CDR3 region has 14 residues. The V gene lost 4 bases and the J gene lost 0 bases, with 6 bases spanning the gap. This chain's CDR3 is CATSESYSNQPQHF. The CDR3 nucleotides are TGTGCCACCAGTGAATCGTATAGCAATCAGCCCCAGCATTTT.

V gene TRBV18 combines with J gene TRBJ2-1; possibly TRBD2 for D (6 bases). The CDR3 runs 16 residues. The germline V gene has CDR1 KGHSH and CDR2 LQKENI. V lost 2 bases and J 4 bases, leaving 15 bases between the germline ends. The CDR3 nucleotides are TGTGCCAGCTCACCAATGACTAGGGGACCTTACAATGAGCAGTTCTTC. This translates into CASSPMTRGPYNEQFF.

The table lists this clonotype with a few counts. The chain couples TRBV20-1 to TRBJ2-1, with 7 bases fitting TRBD1. V was pared by 3 bases and J by 7 bases, with 6 bases of the junction left unmatched. This CDR3 spans 13 amino acids. Looked up from germline, CDR1 is DFQATT and CDR2 is SNEGSKA (reference sequence). CDR3 region: CSASGRGLNEQFF. CDR3 bases: TGCAGTGCTAGTGGTAGGGGGCTAAATGAGCAGTTCTTC.

This clonotype was seen repeatedly, ten times or more. The chain combines TRBV2 with TRBJ2-1, with 8 positions matching TRBD2. The length of the CDR3 is 14 residues. The germline CDR1 and CDR2 sequences are SNHLY and FYNNEI. The trim removed 6 bases at V and 8 bases at J, leaving 9 bases unmatched. The CDR3 coding sequence is TGTGCCAGCAGCCCCGGACTAGCCGGCGATGAGCAGTTCTTC. It specifies CASSPGLAGDEQFF. The whole variable domain, filled in from reference TRBV2 and TRBJ2-1, reads EPEVTQTPSHQVTQMGQEVILRCVPISNHLYFYWYRQILGQKVEFLVSFYNNEISEKSEIFDDQFSVERPDGSNFTLKIRSTKLEDSAMYFCASSPGLAGDEQFFGPGTRLTVL.

This clonotype came up a few times. The rearrangement joins TRBV3-1 to TRBJ2-1; TRBD2 matches 7 bases. This CDR3 has 17 amino acids. Germline values: CDR1 LGHDT, CDR2 YNNKEL (reference sequence). Trimming removed 4 bases from V and 3 bases from J; junction bases left unmatched: 12. The chain's CDR3 is CASSPASSGPLYNEQFF. The CDR3, as DNA: TGTGCCAGCAGCCCGGCGTCTAGCGGACCTCTCTACAATGAGCAGTTCTTC.

This clonotype was detected many times. V usage is TRBV5-1 and J usage is TRBJ2-7; 9 bases align to TRBD1. Germline loops: CDR1 SGHRS, CDR2 YFSETQ. The CDR3 runs to 15 residues. V trimming: 2 bases; J trimming: 4 bases; junction bases outside the gene matches: 7. The CDR3 DNA reads as TGCGCCAGCAGCTTATCAGGACAGGGGATGTACGAGCAGTACTTC. Encoded protein: CASSLSGQGMYEQYF. Full variable domain (remainder filled in from reference TRBV5-1 and TRBJ2-7): KAGVTQTPRYLIKTRGQQVTLSCSPISGHRSVSWYQQTPGQGLQFLFEYFSETQRNKGNFPGRFSGRQFSNSRSEMNVSTLELGDSALYLCASSLSGQGMYEQYFGPGTRLTVT.

V gene TRBV19 combines with J gene TRBJ1-4, with unresolved D. This CDR3 contains 16 residues. Germline V CDR1 and CDR2: LNHDA, SQIVND (reference sequence). Trimming removed 7 bases at V and 0 bases at J, with 15 bases between. In nucleotides, the CDR3 is TGTGCCAGTATAAGGTCAAGTGGAGCAACTAATGAAAAACTGTTTTTT. Amino acids: CASIRSSGATNEKLFF.

This clonotype was seen at least ten times. The rearrangement links TRBV12-5 to TRBJ2-7; perhaps TRBD1 as D (6 bases). In germline, CDR1 is LGHNT, CDR2 FRNRAP. This CDR3 has 12 amino acids. V lost 2 bases to trimming and J lost 7 bases, with 9 bases between them. In nucleotides, the CDR3 is TGTGCTAGTGGTTTGCGGCAGGGGGAGCAGTACTTC. It encodes CASGLRQGEQYF.

This clonotype came up a few times. The chain is built from TRBV18 and TRBJ2-1, with 9 positions matching TRBD2. The CDR3 covers 16 residues. J gave up 7 bases and V 2 bases, and 9 bases lay outside the gene matches. Germline V CDR1 and CDR2: KGHSH, LQKENI. CDR3 residues: CASSPSLAGGPNEQFF. CDR3 bases: TGTGCCAGCTCACCAAGTCTCGCGGGAGGGCCTAATGAGCAGTTCTTC. Supplemented by reference TRBV18 and TRBJ2-1, the full variable domain reads NAGVMQNPRHLVRRRGQEARLRCSPMKGHSHVYWYRQLPEEGLKFMVYLQKENIIDESGMPKERFSAEFPKEGPSILRIQQVVRGDSAAYFCASSPSLAGGPNEQFFGPGTRLTVL.

This clonotype was seen ten or more times. The chain uses TRBV20-1 and TRBJ2-1; 11 bases align to TRBD2. J gave up 4 bases and V 0 bases, and 8 bases lay outside the gene matches. The V gene's germline CDR1 is DFQATT and CDR2 SNEGSKA (reference sequence). The CDR3 is 17 amino acids. CDR3 coding DNA: TGCAGTGCTAGAGATTGGGGGGGACTAGCGGTGTACAATGAGCAGTTCTTC. As protein: CSARDWGGLAVYNEQFF.

This clonotype turned up a few times. The V gene is TRBV24-1, the J gene TRBJ1-2; D is undetermined. With 3 bases removed from V and 2 bases from J, the gap between germline ends came to 12 bases. The CDR3 contains 15 residues. CDR1 KGHDR and CDR2 SFDVKD come from the germline V gene. This CDR3 reads CATSDPGSDNYGYTF. The CDR3 DNA sequence: TGTGCCACCAGTGATCCCGGAAGTGACAACTATGGCTACACCTTC.

This clonotype has ten or more counts. One end of the junction does not line up with germline, which may come from a read error. The chain joins TRBV7-8 to TRBJ1-1; no firm D call. The CDR3 spans 12 residues. Per the germline V gene, CDR1 is SGHVS and CDR2 is FQNEAQ. Written as DNA, the CDR3 is TGTGCCAGCAGCTACTTAGCGGTACCCCCTTTTTTT. As protein: CASSYLAVPPFF.

V gene TRBV27 combines with J gene TRBJ2-6, with unresolved D. The CDR3 runs 16 residues. With 10 bases removed from V and 0 bases from J, the gap between germline ends came to 16 bases. Germline V gene lookup returns CDR1 MNHEY and CDR2 SMNVEV (reference sequence). This CDR3 reads CANPDADRSGANVLTF. In DNA form, the CDR3 reads TGTGCCAACCCCGATGCAGACCGCTCTGGGGCCAACGTCCTGACTTTC. The full variable domain, rest sourced from reference TRBV27 and TRBJ2-6, is EAQVTQNPRYLITVTGKKLTVTCSQNMNHEYMSWYRQDPGLGLRQIYYSMNVEVTDKGDVPEGYKVSRKEKRNFPLILESPSPNQTSLYFCANPDADRSGANVLTFGAGSRLTVL.